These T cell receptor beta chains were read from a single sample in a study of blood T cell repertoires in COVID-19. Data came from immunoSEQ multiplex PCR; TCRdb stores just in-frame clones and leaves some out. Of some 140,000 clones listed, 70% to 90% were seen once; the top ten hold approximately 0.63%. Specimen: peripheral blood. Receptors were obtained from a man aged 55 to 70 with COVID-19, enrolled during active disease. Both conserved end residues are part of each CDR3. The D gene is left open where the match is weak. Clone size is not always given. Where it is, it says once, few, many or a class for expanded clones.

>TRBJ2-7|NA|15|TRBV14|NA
TGTGCCAGCAGCCAAGTGTCGCAGGTTTCGAACGAGCAGTACTTC
CASSQVSQVSNEQYF
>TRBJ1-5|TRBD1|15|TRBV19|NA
TGTGCCAGTAGCCGAGGGACAGGGAAGAATCAGCCCCAGCATTTT
CASSRGTGKNQPQHF
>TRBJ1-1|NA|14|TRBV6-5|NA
TGTGCCAGCATGGGGGCAGCGGAGAACACTGAAGCTTTCTTT
CASMGAAENTEAFF
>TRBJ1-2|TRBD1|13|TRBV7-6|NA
TGTGCCAGCAGTCCGGGACAGGCTCGTGGCTACACCTTC
CASSPGQARGYTF
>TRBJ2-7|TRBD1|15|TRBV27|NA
TGTGCCAGCAGTTTTGGACAGGAGAGCTCCTACGAGCAGTACTTC
CASSFGQESSYEQYF
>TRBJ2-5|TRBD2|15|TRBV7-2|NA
TGTGCCAGCGGACTACCGGGGGGACTCCAAGAGACCCAGTACTTC
CASGLPGGLQETQYF
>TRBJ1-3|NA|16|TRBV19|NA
TGTGCCAGTAGTACTTCGACAGGCATCTCTGGAAACACCATATATTTT
CASSTSTGISGNTIYF
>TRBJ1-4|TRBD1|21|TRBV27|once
TGTGCCAGCAGTTCTAGACAGGGAGCCCAACGGCCCCTCACTTTTAATGAAAAACTGTTTTTT
CASSSRQGAQRPLTFNEKLFF
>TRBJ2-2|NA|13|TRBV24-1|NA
TGTGCCACCGGGGGACTGAGCACCGGGGAGCTGTTTTTT
CATGGLSTGELFF
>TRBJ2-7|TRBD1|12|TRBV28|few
TGTGCCAGCAGTTCAACAGGGGACGAGCAGTACTTC
CASSSTGDEQYF
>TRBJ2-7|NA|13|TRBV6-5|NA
TGTGCCAGCACCGGGGACACGTCCTACGAGCAGTACTTC
CASTGDTSYEQYF
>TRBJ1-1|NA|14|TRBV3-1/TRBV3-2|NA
TGTGCCAGCAGCCAACCCTCCGGGACAACTGAAGCTTTCTTT
CASSQPSGTTEAFF
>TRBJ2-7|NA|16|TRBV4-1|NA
TGCGCCAGCAGCCAAGATAGGAGGGGGCGATTCTACGAGCAGTACTTC
CASSQDRRGRFYEQYF
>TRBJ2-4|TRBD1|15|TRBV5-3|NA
TGTGCCAGAAGCTTGTTCCGGGACAGGGGTGACATTCAGTACTTC
CARSLFRDRGDIQYF
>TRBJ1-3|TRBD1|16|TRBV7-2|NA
TGTGCCAGCAGCTTAGGGACAGGGGGGAATGGAAACACCATATATTTT
CASSLGTGGNGNTIYF
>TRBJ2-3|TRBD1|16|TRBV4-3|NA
TGCGCCAGCAGCCGCTCCGGGACAGGGCGCACAGATACGCAGTATTTT
CASSRSGTGRTDTQYF
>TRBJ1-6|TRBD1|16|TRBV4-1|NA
TGCGCCTCAAGGCGGGGACAGGGGACTAATAATTCACCCCTCCACTTT
CASRRGQGTNNSPLHF
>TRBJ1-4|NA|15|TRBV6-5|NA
TGTGCCAGCATCGAGGGGGGGGGCAGGAATGAAAAACTGTTTTTT
CASIEGGGRNEKLFF
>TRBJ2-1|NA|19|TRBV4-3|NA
TGCGCCAGCAGCCAGCGAATTGGTCTGGGGGATGGCGGGGACAATGAGCAGTTCTTC
CASSQRIGLGDGGDNEQFF
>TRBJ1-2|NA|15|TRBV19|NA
TGTGCCAGTAGTCCCCCGGGCAGTCCCGCAGGGGGCTACACCTTC
CASSPPGSPAGGYTF
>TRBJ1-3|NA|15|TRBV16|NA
TGTGCCAGCAGCCAGCAAACAGGGCCTGGAAACACCATATATTTT
CASSQQTGPGNTIYF
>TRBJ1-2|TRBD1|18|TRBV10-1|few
TGCGCCAGCAGGGAAAAACCCGGACAGGGAACAACGAACAACGGCTACACCTTC
CASREKPGQGTTNNGYTF
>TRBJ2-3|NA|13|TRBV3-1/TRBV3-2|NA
TGTGCCAGCAGCCGCGCGGAGGGAAGGTCCCAGTATTTT
CASSRAEGRSQYF
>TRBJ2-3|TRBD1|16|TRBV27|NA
TGTGCCAGCAGTCTTCTCGGGGACAGCAACACAGATACGCAGTATTTT
CASSLLGDSNTDTQYF
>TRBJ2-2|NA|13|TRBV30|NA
TGTGCCTGGACCAAAGCAGGGGTCGGGGAGCTGTTTTTT
CAWTKAGVGELFF
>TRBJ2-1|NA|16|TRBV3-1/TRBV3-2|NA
TGTGCCAGCAGCAATTGGGGGGACAGAAACTACAATGAGCAGTTCTTC
CASSNWGDRNYNEQFF
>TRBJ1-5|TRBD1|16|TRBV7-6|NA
TGTGCCAGCAGCTCCCGGACAGGGCGCCAAAATCAGCCCCAGCATTTT
CASSSRTGRQNQPQHF
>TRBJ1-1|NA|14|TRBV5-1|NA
TGCGCCAGCAGCTCGACAGTGATGAACACTGAAGCTTTCTTT
CASSSTVMNTEAFF
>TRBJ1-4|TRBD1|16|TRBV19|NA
TGTGCCAGTAGTATATGGGGACAGGGAACTAATGAAAAACTGTTTTTT
CASSIWGQGTNEKLFF
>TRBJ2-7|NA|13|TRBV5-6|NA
TGTGCCAGCAGCTTGGAGGCGGTCGGGAGGCAGTACTTC
CASSLEAVGRQYF
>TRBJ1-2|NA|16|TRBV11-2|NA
TGTGCCAGCAGCCCAGGGGAGTGGGACGGACACTATGGCTACACCTTC
CASSPGEWDGHYGYTF
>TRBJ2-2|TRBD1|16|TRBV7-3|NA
TGTGCCAGCAGCCCGACGACAGGGACCAACACCGGGGAGCTGTTTTTT
CASSPTTGTNTGELFF
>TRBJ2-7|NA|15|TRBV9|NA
TGTGCCAGCAGCGTTCGGACAGCTAGCTACTACGAGCAGTACTTC
CASSVRTASYYEQYF
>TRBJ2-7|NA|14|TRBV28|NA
TGTGCCAGCAGTCCAGGGCAGAGAATGACCGAGCAGTACTTC
CASSPGQRMTEQYF
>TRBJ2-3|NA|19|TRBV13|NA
TGTGCCAGCAGCTTAGTGGGTACAGGGCTGGGAGATGGTGCAGATACGCAGTATTTT
CASSLVGTGLGDGADTQYF
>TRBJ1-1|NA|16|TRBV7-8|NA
TGTGCCAGCTGCTTAGCGATTGGGGGCGGGGGTACTGAAGCTTTCTTT
CASCLAIGGGGTEAFF
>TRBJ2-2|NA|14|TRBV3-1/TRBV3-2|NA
TGTGCCAGCAGCCAAGTCGGGTTAACCGGGGAGCTGTTTTTT
CASSQVGLTGELFF
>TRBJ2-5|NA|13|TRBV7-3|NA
TGTGCCAGCAGCTTAGGTAGTATTGAGACCCAGTACTTC
CASSLGSIETQYF
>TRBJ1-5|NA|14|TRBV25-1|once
TGTGCCAGCAGTGACCGAATTTATACGAGCCCCCAGCATTTT
CASSDRIYTSPQHF
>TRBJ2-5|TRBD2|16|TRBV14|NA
TGTGCCAGCAGCCCGACTAGCGGGGGGGCAGGAGAGACCCAGTACTTC
CASSPTSGGAGETQYF
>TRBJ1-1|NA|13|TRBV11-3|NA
TGTGCCAGCAGCTCACAGGATTACACTGAAGCTTTCTTT
CASSSQDYTEAFF
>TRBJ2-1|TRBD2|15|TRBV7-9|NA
TGTGCCAGCAGCGCAGTAGCGGGAGGCTACAATGAGCAGTTCTTC
CASSAVAGGYNEQFF
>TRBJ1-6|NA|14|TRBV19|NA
TGTGCCAGTAGTATCCCAGGATCCAATTCACCCCTCCACTTT
CASSIPGSNSPLHF
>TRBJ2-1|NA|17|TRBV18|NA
TGTGCCAGCTCACCGGCCAGGGGAGAGACATCCTACAATGAGCAGTTCTTC
CASSPARGETSYNEQFF
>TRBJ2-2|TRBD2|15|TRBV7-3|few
TGTGCCAGCAGCTTAAGAGGGGAGGGCACCGGGGAGCTGTTTTTT
CASSLRGEGTGELFF
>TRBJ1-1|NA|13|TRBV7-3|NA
TGTGCCAGCAGCTTCAGCGAGGGCACTGAAGCTTTCTTT
CASSFSEGTEAFF